This is a list of T cell receptor beta chains from one sample in a study of response to subunit inactivated influenza vaccine. In TCRdb, the RT-PCR reads were re-called with MiXCR into one record per CDR3 protein. Of 500,000 to 600,000 distinct CDR3 sequences listed, around 8% were seen once; the top ten hold around 13%. This material consisted of PBMCs from blood, taken around 25 months after vaccination. The receptors were sampled from a man between 50 and 75 years old who received an inactivated influenza vaccine. CDR3s include the opening cysteine and the closing phenylalanine or tryptophan. The order of the fields is V gene, J gene, clone size, CDR3 protein. Where a row states a size, it is once, few, many or the class of an expanded clone; other rows omit it.

TRBV21-1	TRBJ2-4	-	CATPGGDRERPLDIQYF
TRBV7-8	TRBJ2-1	few	CASSLSDRGHNEQFF
TRBV28	TRBJ2-2	-	CASSLEASGVPGELFF
TRBV5-6	TRBJ1-1	-	CASSYPVSEAFF
TRBV20-1	TRBJ2-5	few	CSATTSGGDQETQYF
TRBV30	TRBJ1-1	many	CAWIPGSGITEAFF
TRBV4-3	TRBJ2-2	many	CASSQEPTSNTGELFF
TRBV7-8	TRBJ1-6	few	CASSRSGRSSYNSPLHF
TRBV7-9	TRBJ2-3	many	CASSSNPSAGGTDTQYF
TRBV27	TRBJ1-4	-	CASSVLGASTNEKLFF
TRBV12-3/TRBV12-4	TRBJ2-1	many	CASSFLQRNNEQFF
TRBV27	TRBJ1-6	many	CASRVTGGYNSPLHF
TRBV7-2	TRBJ2-5	-	CASSLDRQKETQYF
TRBV6-1	TRBJ2-2	-	CASNELAGNTGELFF
TRBV20-1	TRBJ2-5	-	CSARDKGWDAAFQETQYF
TRBV7-2	TRBJ2-7	many	CASSLGRAVEQYF
TRBV4-3	TRBJ2-1	few	CASSQGDRDSNEQFF
TRBV27	TRBJ1-2	many	CASSLSIAGGAGGYTF
TRBV6-1	TRBJ2-2	few	CASSPPGQGHTGELFF
TRBV7-2	TRBJ1-2	few	CASSLGPGPVGYTF
TRBV7-9	TRBJ2-7	many	CASSNRQSSYEQYF
TRBV9	TRBJ2-5	few	CASSGEDSGTQYF
TRBV11-2	TRBJ2-2	many	CASSFGLAGTGELFF
TRBV5-8	TRBJ2-7	-	CASSLSPGGRYEQYF
TRBV5-1	TRBJ2-5	many	CASRWAGETQYF
TRBV20-1	TRBJ2-3	-	CSARAEDTQYF
TRBV27	TRBJ2-3	many	CASSFLTIGSSSTDTQYF
TRBV12-3/TRBV12-4	TRBJ2-7	many	CASSPERDYYEQYF
TRBV4-3	TRBJ1-2	many	CASSQDPGMNYGYTF
TRBV3-1	TRBJ2-3	many	CASSHIVAGGSDTQYF
TRBV9	TRBJ2-1	-	CASSVASGTLYNEQFF
TRBV11-2	TRBJ1-1	-	CASSLEETGTIVPDTEAFF
TRBV4-3	TRBJ2-7	-	CASSQATSGRYEQYF
TRBV6-1	TRBJ2-1	-	CASSKNRGAYNEQFF
TRBV5-1	TRBJ2-5	few	CASGDWGQETQYF
TRBV7-2	TRBJ2-1	-	CASTNDREQFF
TRBV11-1	TRBJ2-5	few	CASSLGPTKGETQYF
TRBV6-1	TRBJ2-3	many	CASSRGRTDTQYF
TRBV20-1	TRBJ2-7	few	CSATRTGSSGPADF
TRBV20-1	TRBJ2-7	many	CSARDWDRGTYEQYF
TRBV20-1	TRBJ2-7	few	CSARDLLVVPYEQYF
TRBV20-1	TRBJ1-3	many	CSAISPSGNTIYF
TRBV29-1	TRBJ1-2	few	CSVPQGLGYTF
TRBV29-1	TRBJ2-2	many	CSVAFANTGELFF
TRBV6-2/TRBV6-3	TRBJ1-2	few	CASSPGTGGVLNYYGYTF
TRBV5-1	TRBJ2-1	few	CASRKPSGGAAEQFF
TRBV24-1	TRBJ2-2	few	CATGGTRDTGELFF
TRBV20-1	TRBJ2-5	few	CSARSRAGGKETQYF
TRBV29-1	TRBJ2-7	few	CSVAAGTSAYEQYF
TRBV18	TRBJ2-1	many	CASSQSGTHNNEQFF